This paragraph covers one T cell receptor beta chain sequence. V dropped 6 bases and J dropped 4 bases, with 15 bases sitting between them. The CDR3 length is 14 residues. CDR1 is MDHEN and CDR2 is SYDVKM in the germline V gene. This record comes from a study of blood T cell repertoires in COVID-19. Study-level background: The origin of the acute and convalescent COVID-19 samples was the United States, Italy and Spain. PBMCs, B-cell-depleted T cells, or T cells were the source of the cDNA or gDNA that made up the material.

The assay was immunoSEQ multiplex PCR, and TCRdb's table has in-frame clones only and misses some. The table has approximately 140,000 clones, around 87% seen once. Enrolled during active infection, Seattle patients were then followed longitudinally. The sequencing sample was made of peripheral blood. The TCR was taken from a man aged 18 to 35 with COVID-19, enrolled during active disease. The chain joins TRBV28 to TRBJ2-5; weak D call: TRBD1 (6 bases). The chain's CDR3 is CASRSGQSRETQYF. The CDR3 DNA sequence: TGTGCCAGCAGAAGTGGACAGTCCAGAGAGACCCAGTACTTC.